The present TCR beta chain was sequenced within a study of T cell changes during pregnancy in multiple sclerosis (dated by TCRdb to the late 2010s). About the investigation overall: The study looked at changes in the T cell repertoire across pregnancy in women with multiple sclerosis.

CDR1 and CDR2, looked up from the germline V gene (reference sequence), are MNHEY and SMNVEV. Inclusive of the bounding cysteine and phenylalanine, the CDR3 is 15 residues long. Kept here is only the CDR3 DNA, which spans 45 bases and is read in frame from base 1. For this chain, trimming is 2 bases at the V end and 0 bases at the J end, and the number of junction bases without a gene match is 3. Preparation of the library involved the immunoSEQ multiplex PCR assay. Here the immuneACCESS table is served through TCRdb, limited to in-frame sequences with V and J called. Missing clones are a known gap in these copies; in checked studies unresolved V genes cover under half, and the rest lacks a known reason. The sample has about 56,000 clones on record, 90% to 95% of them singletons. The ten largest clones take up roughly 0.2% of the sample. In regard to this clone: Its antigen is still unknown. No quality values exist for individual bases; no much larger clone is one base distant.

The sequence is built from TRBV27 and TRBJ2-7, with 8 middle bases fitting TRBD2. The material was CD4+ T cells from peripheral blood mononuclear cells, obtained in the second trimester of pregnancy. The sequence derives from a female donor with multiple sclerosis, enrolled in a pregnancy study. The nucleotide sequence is TGTGCCAGCAGTTTACTAGCGGGTAGCTCCTACGAGCAGTACTTC. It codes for CASSLLAGSSYEQYF.